This record looks at one TCR beta chain sequence and its context. The record originates from a study of a mutant IDH1 vaccine in newly diagnosed glioma. Overall study: Of the patients given treatment, about 62% were male and about 40% were female, and a mean age of around 38 years was recorded.

The method was immunoSEQ multiplex PCR; TCRdb's version includes in-frame clones alone and lacks a portion of them. The repertoire holds 20,000 to 25,000 clones, 93% seen once, with about 1.2% in the top ten. This CDR3 comprises 14 residues. Trimming took off 3 bases at V and 7 bases at J, with 17 bases between the two ends. The germline V gene encodes CDR1 SGHRS and CDR2 YFSETQ. Time point indicated: baseline, week 1 (first vaccination visit). This sample's treatment: pre-vaccination baseline after standard-of-care therapy. Here the sequenced sample was PBMCs, taken from a glioma patient treated with radiotherapy, temozolomide or both. The receptor comes from a man aged 40-50 years with glioma. The V and J genes are TRBV5-1 and TRBJ2-7, with D unclear. CDR3 sequence: CASSSGYSGLEQYF. The CDR3 coding sequence is TGCGCCAGCAGCTCGGGTTACAGTGGGCTTGAGCAGTACTTC.